This T cell receptor beta chain was observed in a study of shared clonotypes between healthy human individuals. This CDR3 contains 15 residues. Looked up from germline, CDR1 is PRHDT and CDR2 is FYEKMQ (reference sequence). The J segment lost 2 bases and the V segment lost 5 bases, leaving 5 bases of the junction unmatched. Sequenced by immunoSEQ multiplex PCR; TCRdb stores in-frame clones only, minus some. The data hold around 320,000 clones, with about nine tenths observed a single time. This chain links TRBV13 with TRBJ2-7; 11 bases align to TRBD2. The sequence derives from a man younger than 35 in good health. Sequencing used memory CD8+ T cells sorted from blood. As for subset: CD45RO+ cells pooled with CCR7-negative TemRA cells. In DNA, the CDR3 is TGTGCCAGCAGCCCGACTAGCGGGAAGACCTACGAGCAGTACTTC. Amino acids: CASSPTSGKTYEQYF.